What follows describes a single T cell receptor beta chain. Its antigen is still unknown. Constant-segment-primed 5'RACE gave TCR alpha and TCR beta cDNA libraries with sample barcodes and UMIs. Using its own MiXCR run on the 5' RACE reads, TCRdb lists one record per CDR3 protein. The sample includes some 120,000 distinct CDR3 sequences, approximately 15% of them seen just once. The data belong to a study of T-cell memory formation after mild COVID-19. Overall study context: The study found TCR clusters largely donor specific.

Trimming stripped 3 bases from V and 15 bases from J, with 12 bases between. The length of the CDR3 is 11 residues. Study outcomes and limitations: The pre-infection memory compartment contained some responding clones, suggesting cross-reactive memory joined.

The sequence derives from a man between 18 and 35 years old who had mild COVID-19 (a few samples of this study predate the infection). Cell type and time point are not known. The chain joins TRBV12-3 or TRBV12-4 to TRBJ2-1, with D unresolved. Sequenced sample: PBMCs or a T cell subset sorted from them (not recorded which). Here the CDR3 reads CASSFFSSRFF. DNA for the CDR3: TGTGCCAGCAGTTTTTTTAGTAGTCGGTTCTTC.